The 29 T cell receptor beta chains below were found in one sample sequenced in a study of blood T cell repertoires in COVID-19 (dated by TCRdb to 2019 to 2021). To prepare the library, the immunoSEQ multiplex PCR assay was applied. TCRdb took this table from immuneACCESS and kept in-frame rearrangements with V and J called. Such tables lack part of the clones; where checked against another copy, unresolved V genes explain under half of the gap, and the rest is unexplained. Across this sample there are roughly 100,000 clones, with approximately 80% seen only once. In total, the top ten clones hold about 14% of the sample. The sequenced sample consisted of peripheral blood. Source of these receptors: a woman aged 60 to 75 with acute or convalescent COVID-19.

The chain recombines TRBV9 with TRBJ2-1; TRBD2 agrees at 10 bases. Germline CDR1 is SGDLS and CDR2 is YYNGEE. CDR3 length equals 15 residues. V was clipped by 2 bases and J by 4 bases; unmatched bases: 3. The CDR3 here is CASSVTSGIYNEQFF. The DNA for the CDR3 is TGTGCCAGCAGCGTCACTAGCGGGATATACAATGAGCAGTTCTTC.

The chain is built from TRBV9 and TRBJ1-5, with 7 bases fitting TRBD1. Germline V gene data show CDR1 as SGDLS and CDR2 as YYNGEE. The CDR3 is made up of 13 amino acids. Trimming at V came to 3 bases and at J to 4 bases, leaving 1 base not matched to a gene. As DNA, the CDR3 is TGTGCCAGCAGCGGGGACAGTAATCAGCCCCAGCATTTT. Encoded protein: CASSGDSNQPQHF.

The J gene is TRBJ2-7, the V gene TRBV6-4, with D perhaps matching TRBD2 (5 bases). The CDR3 covers 13 residues. Germline-derived CDR1 and CDR2 are MRHNA and SNTAGT. Trimming stripped 9 bases from V and 4 bases from J, with 16 bases between. CDR3 DNA: TGTGCCAGACTAGTCGAGACCCTATACGAGCAGTACTTC. Translating gives CARLVETLYEQYF.

This clone was recorded only once. V and J are TRBV3-1 (or the pseudogene TRBV3-2) and TRBJ1-2; D is ambiguous. The V gene lost 1 base and the J gene lost 4 bases, with 10 bases spanning the gap. In germline, CDR1 is LGHDT, CDR2 YNNKEL (reference sequence). This CDR3 region has 14 residues. CDR3 nucleotides: TGTGCCAGCAGCCAAGGGTCGGGTGTCTATGGCTACACCTTC. Translating gives CASSQGSGVYGYTF.

The rearrangement uses TRBV7-9 and TRBJ1-1, with a possible D match to TRBD1 (5 bases). Germline V lookup: CDR1 SEHNR, CDR2 FQNEAQ (reference sequence). V shed 2 bases and J shed 1 base, with 11 bases lying between them. This CDR3 is built from 15 residues. The CDR3 reads CASSLRAGWNTEAFF. CDR3 DNA sequence: TGTGCCAGCAGCTTACGGGCAGGGTGGAACACTGAAGCTTTCTTT.

The chain is built from TRBV15 and TRBJ2-5; 11 bases map to TRBD1. The germline gives CDR1 LNHNV, CDR2 YYDKDF (reference sequence). The CDR3 sequence is 15 residues long. The V segment lost 3 bases and the J segment 2 bases; nucleotides outside the gene matches: 2. The chain's CDR3 is CATSRDRGPQETQYF. In nucleotides, the CDR3 is TGTGCCACCAGCAGGGACAGGGGGCCTCAAGAGACCCAGTACTTC.

This clone was observed a single time. This chain connects TRBV7-2 to TRBJ1-2; a weak D match, TRBD1 (5 bases). The V and J ends lost 1 base and 7 bases respectively, with 13 bases between them. The CDR3 spans 14 residues. Germline-derived CDR1 and CDR2 are SGHTA and FQGNSA. The DNA of the CDR3 is TGTGCCAGCAGCTTAGTGTCCAGGGCTGGTGGCTACACCTTC. Protein sequence: CASSLVSRAGGYTF.

The rearrangement uses TRBV27 and TRBJ2-1; 7 bases align to TRBD2. After removal of 3 bases from V and 2 bases from J, the junction contained 4 bases not matched to a gene. The CDR3 spans 15 residues. Germline lookup yields CDR1 MNHEY and CDR2 SMNVEV (reference sequence). CDR3 DNA: TGTGCCAGCAGTTTTGGCGGGAGCGCCTACAATGAGCAGTTCTTC. This sequence encodes CASSFGGSAYNEQFF.

The V call is TRBV27, the J call TRBJ1-2, with D possibly TRBD1 on 5 matching bases. The CDR3 has 13 residues. The V gene lost 6 bases and the J gene lost 4 bases, with 12 bases spanning the gap. Per germline, CDR1 MNHEY and CDR2 SMNVEV (reference sequence). The CDR3: CASRAGGSYGYTF. CDR3 DNA sequence: TGTGCCAGCAGAGCGGGGGGTAGCTATGGCTACACCTTC.

This sequence joins TRBV5-5 and TRBJ2-7; weak D call: TRBD1 (5 bases). From germline, CDR1 is SGHKS and CDR2 YYEKEE (reference sequence). The length of the CDR3 is 13 residues. Trimming stripped 0 bases from V and 6 bases from J, with 10 bases between. The CDR3 DNA is TGTGCCAGCAGCTTGGCAGGGCGCCTCGAGCAGTACTTC. Its translation is CASSLAGRLEQYF.

CDR3 coding DNA: TGTGCCAGCAGTGAAGGTGGTCGACAGGGGTACGAGACCCAGTACTTC. Translation gives CASSEGGRQGYETQYF. The chain carries TRBV6-1 and TRBJ2-5, with 8 bases fitting TRBD1. With 1 base clipped from V and 5 bases from J, the junction kept 9 bases outside the gene matches. The CDR3 consists of 16 residues. Per germline, CDR1 MNHNS and CDR2 SASEGT.

V and J are TRBV6-1 and TRBJ1-4, with D possibly TRBD1 on 6 matching bases. The CDR3 has 16 residues. The V end lost 4 bases, the J end lost 8 bases, and 20 bases lay between the germline ends. Germline CDR1 reads MNHNS; CDR2 reads SASEGT. CDR3 sequence: CASSGSQTGFREKLFF. DNA of the CDR3: TGTGCCAGCAGTGGTTCCCAGACAGGCTTCCGGGAAAAACTGTTTTTT.

This chain connects TRBV29-1 to TRBJ2-1; 11 bases map to TRBD1. V shed 6 bases and J 5 bases; nucleotides not matched to a gene: 6. The CDR3 sequence is 14 residues long. CDR1 SQVTM and CDR2 ANQGSEA come from the germline V gene. CDR3 amino acids: CSVGQGAFNNEQFF. The CDR3 DNA sequence: TGCAGCGTCGGACAGGGGGCTTTTAACAATGAGCAGTTCTTC.

This chain links TRBV28 with TRBJ2-5; D may be TRBD2 (5 bases). The germline V gene encodes CDR1 MDHEN and CDR2 SYDVKM. CDR3 length: 15 amino acids. Trimming stripped 2 bases from V and 3 bases from J, with 13 bases between. The CDR3 DNA sequence: TGTGCCAGCAGTTTAACGTTACAGACTAAAGAGACCCAGTACTTC. It encodes CASSLTLQTKETQYF.

The chain couples TRBV28 to TRBJ1-2; possibly TRBD1 for D (6 bases). The CDR3 loop spans 12 amino acids. Looked up from germline, CDR1 is MDHEN and CDR2 is SYDVKM. Trimming shortened V by 7 bases and J by 8 bases, and 14 bases separated the two germline ends. This CDR3 is CASNLGGGGYTF. The CDR3 DNA sequence: TGTGCCAGCAACTTAGGGGGGGGAGGCTACACCTTC.

The rearrangement links TRBV18 to TRBJ1-1, with TRBD1 identical over 7 bases. The ends lost 4 bases at V and 4 bases at J; junction bases unmatched: 9. The CDR3 runs 15 residues. The germline V gene has CDR1 KGHSH and CDR2 LQKENI. CDR3: CASSQEQGRTTEAFF. CDR3 bases: TGTGCCAGCTCACAAGAACAGGGGAGGACCACTGAAGCTTTCTTT.

This chain connects TRBV11-2 to TRBJ2-3, with 10 bases that match TRBD2. J lost 5 bases, V lost 3 bases, and 11 bases had no gene match. The CDR3 has 17 amino acids. The V gene's germline CDR1 is SGHAT and CDR2 FQNNGV. The CDR3, as DNA: TGTGCCAGCAGCTTTCTAGCGGGGGCAAGGGGTGGAGATACGCAGTATTTT. Translated, it gives CASSFLAGARGGDTQYF.

This sequence joins TRBV6-6 and TRBJ1-6; no clear D. The CDR3 sequence is 14 residues long. Germline V lookup: CDR1 MNHNY, CDR2 SVGAGI (reference sequence). V shed 7 bases and J shed 10 bases, with 17 bases lying between them. The CDR3 DNA follows: TGTGCCAGCAATGACGGTTTGGGCGACTCACCCCTCCACTTT. Translated: CASNDGLGDSPLHF.

The rearrangement joins TRBV6-5 to TRBJ1-6; D possibly corresponds to TRBD1 (6 bases). Germline CDR1 reads MNHEY; CDR2 reads SVGAGI. The CDR3 covers 12 residues. V dropped 9 bases and J dropped 10 bases, with 13 bases sitting between them. CDR3 sequence reads: CASRGGESPLHF. CDR3 DNA: TGTGCCAGTCGAGGGGGGGAATCACCCCTCCACTTT.

This clone was detected only once. This rearrangement joins TRBV20-1 to TRBJ1-1; D uncertain. CDR3 length: 12 amino acids. The germline CDR1 and CDR2 sequences are DFQATT and SNEGSKA (reference sequence). The germline V and J ends were trimmed by 3 bases and 13 bases, with 18 bases remaining between them. The DNA of the CDR3 is TGCAGTGCTAGTTCTGGCAGAACAGCGGGTTTCTTT. Encoded protein: CSASSGRTAGFF.

The chain recombines TRBV12-5 with TRBJ2-3, with 7 bases identical to TRBD1. The junction had 4 bases not matched to a gene; V was cut back by 1 base and J by 6 bases. Germline CDR1 LGHNT, CDR2 FRNRAP. The CDR3 extends over 14 amino acids. The CDR3 sequence: CASGLGEQGDTQYF. The DNA of the CDR3 is TGTGCTAGTGGTTTGGGCGAACAGGGGGATACGCAGTATTTT.

This chain uses TRBV29-1 with TRBJ2-1; D remains ambiguous. Germline values: CDR1 SQVTM, CDR2 ANQGSEA. V gave up 2 bases and J gave up 0 bases, with 14 bases separating them. This CDR3 comprises 16 residues. The DNA for the CDR3 is TGCAGCGTTGAATATAGAGACTCGAGCTCCTACAATGAGCAGTTCTTC. As protein: CSVEYRDSSSYNEQFF.

The chain joins TRBV21-1 to TRBJ2-3; TRBD1 is the table's D call, not checked against the DNA. TRBV21-1 represents a pseudogene. CDR3 length equals 13 residues. CDR3 protein: CASSKVSGNTQYF. Written as DNA, the CDR3 is TGTGCCAGCAGCAAAGTATCAGGCAATACGCAGTATTTT.

The chain combines TRBV5-5 with TRBJ2-7; 8 nucleotides align to TRBD2. The CDR3 runs 14 residues. Germline V gives CDR1 SGHKS, CDR2 YYEKEE (reference sequence). Trimming cost V 4 bases and J 2 bases; bases outside gene matches: 5. This chain's CDR3 is CASSVLAETYEQYF. CDR3 in DNA: TGTGCCAGCAGCGTACTAGCGGAGACCTACGAGCAGTACTTC. The variable domain in full, with the rest retrieved from reference TRBV5-5 and TRBJ2-7, is DAGVTQSPTHLIKTRGQQVTLRCSPISGHKSVSWYQQVLGQGPQFIFQYYEKEERGRGNFPDRFSARQFPNYSSELNVNALLLGDSALYLCASSVLAETYEQYFGPGTRLTVT.

The V gene is TRBV3-1 (or the pseudogene TRBV3-2), the J gene TRBJ1-1; 12 bases are a match to TRBD1. The CDR3 runs 16 residues. V lost 8 bases to trimming and J lost 5 bases; unmatched junction nucleotides: 12. Germline CDR1 reads LGHDT; CDR2 reads YNNKEL (reference sequence). CDR3 sequence: CASRNRDRGLRTEAFF. The CDR3 region has the DNA TGTGCCAGCCGCAACCGGGACAGGGGGCTTCGTACTGAAGCTTTCTTT.

CDR3 sequence (DNA): TGTGCTAGTGGCGATCGGGGACTAGCAGATCCGAATACGCAGTATTTT. Its protein is CASGDRGLADPNTQYF. The chain has TRBV12-5 and TRBJ2-3, with 9 bases lining up with TRBD2. Looked up from germline, CDR1 is LGHNT and CDR2 is FRNRAP. The CDR3 length is 16 residues. J gave up 7 bases and V 6 bases, and 14 bases lay outside the gene matches.

The chain has TRBV6-1 and TRBJ1-1; D not resolved. The length of the CDR3 is 13 residues. The V end lost 2 bases, the J end lost 1 base, and 5 bases lay between the germline ends. Germline CDR1 reads MNHNS; CDR2 reads SASEGT. The CDR3 loop is CASSEKQNTEAFF. CDR3 DNA: TGTGCCAGCAGTGAAAAACAGAACACTGAAGCTTTCTTT.

CDR3 sequence: CASSRLAGGDTQYF. The CDR3 coding sequence is TGTGCCAGCAGCCGACTAGCGGGGGGAGATACGCAGTATTTT. The chain uses TRBV5-5 and TRBJ2-3; 13 bases agree with TRBD2. Germline loops: CDR1 SGHKS, CDR2 YYEKEE (reference sequence). CDR3 length: 14 amino acids. The V segment lost 4 bases and the J segment 5 bases; nucleotides outside the gene matches: 1.

The chain combines TRBV2 with TRBJ2-7; 8 bases align to TRBD2. V was clipped by 0 bases and J by 0 bases; unmatched bases: 7. This CDR3 region has 17 residues. CDR1 SNHLY and CDR2 FYNNEI come from the germline V gene. The CDR3 DNA follows: TGTGCCAGCAGTGAAGCGACTAGCGTTCAGAGCTCCTACGAGCAGTACTTC. This translates into CASSEATSVQSSYEQYF. Combining the CDR3 with reference TRBV2 and TRBJ2-7 gives the whole variable domain EPEVTQTPSHQVTQMGQEVILRCVPISNHLYFYWYRQILGQKVEFLVSFYNNEISEKSEIFDDQFSVERPDGSNFTLKIRSTKLEDSAMYFCASSEATSVQSSYEQYFGPGTRLTVT.